The present T cell receptor beta chain was sequenced within a study of blood T cell repertoires in COVID-19. TCRdb's copy holds only in-frame clones and misses some; the assay was immunoSEQ multiplex PCR. This repertoire shows some 450,000 clones, approximately 88% found once; its top ten account for roughly 12%. The germline V gene encodes CDR1 MDHEN and CDR2 SYDVKM. V gave up 3 bases and J gave up 7 bases, with 13 bases separating them. The CDR3 runs 14 residues. The sequence was collected from a woman in her forties or fifties with COVID-19, enrolled during active disease. V usage is TRBV28 and J usage is TRBJ1-5, with D maybe TRBD1 (5 bases). The sequenced material came from peripheral blood. The CDR3: CASSFWGVGQPQHF. The CDR3 DNA is TGTGCCAGCAGTTTTTGGGGGGTAGGACAGCCCCAGCATTTT.